The rows below give T cell receptor beta chains drawn from one sample of a study of blood T cell repertoires in COVID-19. Assay: immunoSEQ multiplex PCR; the TCRdb copy retains only in-frame clones and omits some. The data show a few hundred thousand clones, with approximately 86% seen just once and approximately 4.2% held by the top ten. The material sequenced was PBMCs or T cells enriched from blood (not recorded which). These receptors all stem from a woman in her thirties or forties with acute COVID-19. Both conserved end residues are trimmed from each CDR3.

J: TRBJ2-2; V: TRBV4-1; length: 15; CDR3: ASSRPRVAENTGELF
J: TRBJ2-1; V: TRBV7-3; length: 14; CDR3: ASRTSGTSSYNEQF
J: TRBJ2-5; V: TRBV14; length: 12; CDR3: ASSPGQGQETQY
J: TRBJ2-1; V: TRBV5-4; length: 10; CDR3: ASSSTTREQF
J: TRBJ2-7; V: TRBV28; length: 13; CDR3: ASLNPGLAVYEQY
J: TRBJ1-3; V: TRBV28; length: 13; CDR3: ASSLPHSSGNTIY
J: TRBJ1-5; V: TRBV27; length: 10; CDR3: ASSLVGQPQH
J: TRBJ2-7; V: TRBV15; length: 14; CDR3: ATSRGGTGLDGEQY
J: TRBJ1-5; V: TRBV6-6; length: 13; CDR3: ASSYESGINQPQH
J: TRBJ2-5; V: TRBV3-1/TRBV3-2; length: 15; CDR3: ASSQVLVGGPGETQY
J: TRBJ1-1; V: TRBV19; length: 13; CDR3: ASSGGTAGDTEAF
J: TRBJ1-2; V: TRBV12-3/TRBV12-4; length: 10; CDR3: AGGKGDYGYT
J: TRBJ1-2; V: TRBV5-1; length: 14; CDR3: ASSLGGTGYLIGYT